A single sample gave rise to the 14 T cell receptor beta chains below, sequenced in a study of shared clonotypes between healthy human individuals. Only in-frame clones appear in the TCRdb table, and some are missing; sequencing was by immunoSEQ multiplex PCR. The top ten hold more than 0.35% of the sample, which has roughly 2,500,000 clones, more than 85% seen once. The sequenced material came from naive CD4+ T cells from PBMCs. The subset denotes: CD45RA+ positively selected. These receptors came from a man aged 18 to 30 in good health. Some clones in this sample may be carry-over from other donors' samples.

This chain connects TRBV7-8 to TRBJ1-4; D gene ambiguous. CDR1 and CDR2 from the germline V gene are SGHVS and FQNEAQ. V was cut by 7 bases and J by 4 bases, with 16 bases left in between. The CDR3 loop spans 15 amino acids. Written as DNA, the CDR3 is TGTGCCAGCACCGAAAGGGCCCAGATTAATGAAAAACTGTTTTTT. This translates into CASTERAQINEKLFF.

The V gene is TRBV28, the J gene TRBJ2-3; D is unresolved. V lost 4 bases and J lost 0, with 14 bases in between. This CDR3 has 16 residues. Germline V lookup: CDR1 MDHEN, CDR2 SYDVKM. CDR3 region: CASSSLPGTSTDTQYF. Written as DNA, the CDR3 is TGTGCCAGCAGTTCTCTCCCCGGTACTAGCACAGATACGCAGTATTTT. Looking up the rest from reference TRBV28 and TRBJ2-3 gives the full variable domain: DVKVTQSSRYLVKRTGEKVFLECVQDMDHENMFWYRQDPGLGLRLIYFSYDVKMKEKGDIPEGYSVSREKKERFSLILESASTNQTSMYLCASSSLPGTSTDTQYFGPGTRLTVL.

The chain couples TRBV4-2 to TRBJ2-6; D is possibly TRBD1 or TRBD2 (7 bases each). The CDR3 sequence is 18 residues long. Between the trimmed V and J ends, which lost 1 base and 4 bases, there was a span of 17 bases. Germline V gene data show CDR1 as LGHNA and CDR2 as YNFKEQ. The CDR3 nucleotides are TGTGCCAGCAGCCAAGCCTGGGAGGGGGCGGGCGGGGCCAACGTCCTGACTTTC. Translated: CASSQAWEGAGGANVLTF.

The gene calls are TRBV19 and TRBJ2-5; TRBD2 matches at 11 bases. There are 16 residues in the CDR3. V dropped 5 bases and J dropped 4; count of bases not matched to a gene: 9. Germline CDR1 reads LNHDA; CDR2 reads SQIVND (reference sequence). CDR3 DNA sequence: TGTGCCAGTAGTCTCCGTCCACTAGCGGGAGTAGAGACCCAGTACTTC. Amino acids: CASSLRPLAGVETQYF.

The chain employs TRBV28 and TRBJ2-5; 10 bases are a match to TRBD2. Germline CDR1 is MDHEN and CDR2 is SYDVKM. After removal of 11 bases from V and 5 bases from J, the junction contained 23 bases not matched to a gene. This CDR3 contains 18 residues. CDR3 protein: CAGLRRLAGVVSEETQYF. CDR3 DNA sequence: TGTGCCGGCCTGAGACGGCTAGCGGGAGTAGTAAGTGAGGAGACCCAGTACTTC. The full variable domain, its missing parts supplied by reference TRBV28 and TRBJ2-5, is DVKVTQSSRYLVKRTGEKVFLECVQDMDHENMFWYRQDPGLGLRLIYFSYDVKMKEKGDIPEGYSVSREKKERFSLILESASTNQTSMYLCAGLRRLAGVVSEETQYFGPGTRLLVL.

CDR3 nucleotide sequence: TGTGCCAGCAGTGGACACGGGGGTCCGGAGACCCAGTACTTC. This codes for CASSGHGGPETQYF. This chain uses TRBV9 with TRBJ2-5, with TRBD2 as a possible D gene (6 bases). The CDR3 extends over 14 amino acids. The germline V and J ends were trimmed by 5 bases and 5 bases, with 16 bases remaining between them. Germline V lookup: CDR1 SGDLS, CDR2 YYNGEE.

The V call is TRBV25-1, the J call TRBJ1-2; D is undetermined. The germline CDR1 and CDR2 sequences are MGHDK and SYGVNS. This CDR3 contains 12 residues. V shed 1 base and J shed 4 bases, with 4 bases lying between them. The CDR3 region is CASSEWAYGYTF. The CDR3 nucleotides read TGTGCCAGCAGTGAATGGGCCTATGGCTACACCTTC.

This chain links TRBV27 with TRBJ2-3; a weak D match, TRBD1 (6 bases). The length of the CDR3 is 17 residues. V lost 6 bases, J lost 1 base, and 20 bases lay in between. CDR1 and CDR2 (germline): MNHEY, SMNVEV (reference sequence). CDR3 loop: CASSRPRTALGTDTQYF. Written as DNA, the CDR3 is TGTGCCAGCAGCCGGCCCCGGACAGCCCTCGGCACAGATACGCAGTATTTT.

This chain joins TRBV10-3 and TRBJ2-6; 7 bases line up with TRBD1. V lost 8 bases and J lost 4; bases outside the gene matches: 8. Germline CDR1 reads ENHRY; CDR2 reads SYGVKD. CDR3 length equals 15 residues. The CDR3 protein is CAISATGTGANVLTF. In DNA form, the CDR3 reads TGTGCCATCTCTGCGACAGGGACCGGGGCCAACGTCCTGACTTTC.

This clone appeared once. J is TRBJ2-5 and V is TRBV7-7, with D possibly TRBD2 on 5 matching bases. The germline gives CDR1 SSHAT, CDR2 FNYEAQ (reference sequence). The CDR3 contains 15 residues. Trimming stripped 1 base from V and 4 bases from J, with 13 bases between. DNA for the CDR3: TGTGCCAGCAGCTTAGTCCGGGGAAGGGTAGAGACCCAGTACTTC. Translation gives CASSLVRGRVETQYF.

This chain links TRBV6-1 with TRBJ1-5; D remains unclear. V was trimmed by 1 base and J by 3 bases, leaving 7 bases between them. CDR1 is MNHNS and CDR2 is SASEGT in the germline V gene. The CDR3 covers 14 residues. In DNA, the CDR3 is TGTGCCAGCAGTGAAGAAGGGTTCAATCAGCCCCAGCATTTT. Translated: CASSEEGFNQPQHF.

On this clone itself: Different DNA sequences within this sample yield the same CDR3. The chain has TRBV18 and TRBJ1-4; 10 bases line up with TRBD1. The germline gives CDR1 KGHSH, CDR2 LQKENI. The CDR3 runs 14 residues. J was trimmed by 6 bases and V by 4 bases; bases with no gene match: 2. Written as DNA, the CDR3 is TGTGCCAGCTCACAGGGGACAGGGGATGAAAAACTGTTTTTT. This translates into CASSQGTGDEKLFF.

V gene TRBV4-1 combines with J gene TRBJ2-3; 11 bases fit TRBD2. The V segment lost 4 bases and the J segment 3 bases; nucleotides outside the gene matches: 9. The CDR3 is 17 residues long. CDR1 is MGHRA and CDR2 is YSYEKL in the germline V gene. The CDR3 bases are TGCGCCAGCAGCCGCCGACTAGCGGGACCGGGAACAGATACGCAGTATTTT. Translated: CASSRRLAGPGTDTQYF.

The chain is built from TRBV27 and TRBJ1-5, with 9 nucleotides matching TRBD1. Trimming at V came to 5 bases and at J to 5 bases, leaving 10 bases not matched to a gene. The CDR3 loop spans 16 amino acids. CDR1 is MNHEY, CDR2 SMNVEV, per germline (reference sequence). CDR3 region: CASSPPGQGGHQPQHF. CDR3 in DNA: TGTGCCAGCAGTCCTCCGGGACAGGGCGGACATCAGCCCCAGCATTTT.